This T cell receptor (beta chain) was retrieved from a study of T cell responses to AZD1222 COVID-19 vaccine. This table comes from immunoSEQ multiplex PCR, and its TCRdb copy is limited to in-frame clones, with some not included. The sample lists 95,000 to 150,000 clones; 65% to 90% were seen once. The study's findings and limits: Unmutated variant regions are reportedly the target of nearly half of TCRs that are spike-specific. Most donors were white British, females outnumbered males, and clonal diversity was possibly underestimated. Samples come after the peak T cell response, not at day 14. Just six or seven AZD1222 recipients tested seropositive at baseline.

CDR1 and CDR2 (germline): SGHNT, YYREEE (reference sequence). This CDR3 contains 16 residues. Trimming at V came to 2 bases and at J to 7 bases, leaving 10 bases not matched to a gene. To note about this clone: No antigen is known for it.

The V call is TRBV5-4, the J call TRBJ2-1; 9 nucleotides align to TRBD1. The sequence was obtained from an adult who received the AZD1222 COVID-19 vaccine. The sample was peripheral blood, taken 28 days after the second AZD1222 dose. DNA for the CDR3: TGTGCCAGCAGCTTTACAGGGGGCGGGTTGGGGAATGAGCAGTTCTTC. This encodes CASSFTGGGLGNEQFF.